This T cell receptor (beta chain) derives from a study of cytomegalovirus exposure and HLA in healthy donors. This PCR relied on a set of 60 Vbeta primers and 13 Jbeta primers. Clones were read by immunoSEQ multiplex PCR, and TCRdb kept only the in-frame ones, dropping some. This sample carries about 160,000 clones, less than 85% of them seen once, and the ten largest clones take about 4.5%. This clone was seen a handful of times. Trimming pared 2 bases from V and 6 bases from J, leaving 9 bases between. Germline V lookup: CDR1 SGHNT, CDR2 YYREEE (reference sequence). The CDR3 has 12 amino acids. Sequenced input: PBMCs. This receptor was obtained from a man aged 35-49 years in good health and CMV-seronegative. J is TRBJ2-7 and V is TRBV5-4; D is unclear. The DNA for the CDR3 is TGTGCCAGCAGCTTTGATCACGGCGAGCAGTACTTC. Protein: CASSFDHGEQYF.